This is a list of T cell receptor beta chains from one sample in a study of T cell responses to AZD1222 COVID-19 vaccine. Only in-frame clones appear in the TCRdb table, and some are missing; sequencing was by immunoSEQ multiplex PCR. Altogether more than 150,000 clones are present, almost 95% being singletons, with the ten largest covering roughly 9.8%. The source was peripheral blood, collected on day 0 of AZD1222 vaccination. The source is an adult in good health. Each CDR3 is given with its conserved first and last residue. Fields, in order: D gene, J gene, clone size, V gene, CDR3 DNA, CDR3 protein. A D gene is named only where the DNA matches it firmly. Only some rows state a clone size, as once, few, many or a class for expanded clones.

NA TRBJ1-1 NA TRBV3-1/TRBV3-2 TGTGCCAGCAGCCAACGGGGGGAGAACACTGAAGCTTTCTTT CASSQRGENTEAFF
TRBD2 TRBJ2-7 NA TRBV19 TGTGCCAGTAGTATGAGGAGGCTAGCGGAGTCCTACGAGCAGTACTTC CASSMRRLAESYEQYF
NA TRBJ2-1 NA TRBV29-1 TGCAGCGGTGTAGGGGGTTACAATGAGCAGTTCTTC CSGVGGYNEQFF
TRBD1 TRBJ1-4 once TRBV5-1 TGCGCCAGCAGCCCGGGGGACAGGGAGGACGAAAAACTGTTTTTT CASSPGDREDEKLFF
TRBD2 TRBJ2-1 NA TRBV4-2 TGTGCCAGCAGCCAAGATACTAGCGGGAACTACAATGAGCAGTTCTTC CASSQDTSGNYNEQFF
NA TRBJ1-1 once TRBV29-1 TGCAGCGGAGCTCGGGACGGAGGCACTGAAGCTTTCTTT CSGARDGGTEAFF
NA TRBJ1-2 NA TRBV6-5 TGTGCCAGCAGCCCCGGGGGGGAGTACGGTGGCTACACCTTC CASSPGGEYGGYTF
NA TRBJ1-1 NA TRBV11-2 TGTGCCAGCAGCCACAGTGGGCCGGGAGGAAAGGGCACTGAAGCTTTCTTT CASSHSGPGGKGTEAFF
TRBD1 TRBJ2-4 NA TRBV5-4 TGTGCCAGCCAGGACAGGGCGGGCAAAAACATTCAGTACTTC CASQDRAGKNIQYF
NA TRBJ2-7 NA TRBV19 TGTGCCGCGGGGACCCGAGCCGAGCAGTACTTC CAAGTRAEQYF
NA TRBJ1-2 NA TRBV6-5 TGTGCCAGCAAATCCTTCGAGGGTGGGGGCTATGGCTACACCTTC CASKSFEGGGYGYTF
NA TRBJ2-7 NA TRBV6-5 TGTGCCAGCAAACACTACGAGCAGTACTTC CASKHYEQYF
TRBD2 TRBJ2-1 NA TRBV28 TGTGCCAGCAGTCAGACAGCGGGAGGATCCTACAATGAGCAGTTCTTC CASSQTAGGSYNEQFF
NA TRBJ2-5 few TRBV7-9 TGTGCCAGCAGCTTAGACGAGACCCAGTACTTC CASSLDETQYF
NA TRBJ2-3 NA TRBV7-9 TGTGCCAGCAGCTCCGCTTCGCCCAGCACAGATACGCAGTATTTT CASSSASPSTDTQYF
TRBD1 TRBJ2-3 NA TRBV5-1 TGCGCCAGCAGCCTTGGGACAGGTGGGCAGGTAGATACGCAGTATTTT CASSLGTGGQVDTQYF
TRBD2 TRBJ2-2 NA TRBV15 TGTGCCACCAGCAGTTGGCTAGCGGGAGGGCCCACCGGGGAGCTGTTTTTT CATSSWLAGGPTGELFF
NA TRBJ1-6 NA TRBV6-5 TGTGCCAGCTCACTCAATGAAGCGAATTCACCCCTCCACTTT CASSLNEANSPLHF
NA TRBJ2-1 once TRBV9 TGTGCCAGCAGCCCCTCAGGGGGACTCCCAGCGAGCGAGCAGTTCTTC CASSPSGGLPASEQFF
NA TRBJ2-1 NA TRBV23-1 TGCGCCAGCAGTCCCGTGGAGGGCTCCTACAATGAGCAGTTCTTC CASSPVEGSYNEQFF
TRBD1 TRBJ1-3 NA TRBV5-4 TGTGCCAGCAGCCCGGGACAGGGGGCGCCTGGAAACACCATATATTTT CASSPGQGAPGNTIYF
NA TRBJ1-1 NA TRBV7-3 TGTGCCAGCAGCTTATCGGTGAACACTGAAGCTTTCTTT CASSLSVNTEAFF
NA TRBJ2-2 NA TRBV5-8 TGTGCCAGCAGCCCTTGGAGGACCCGTAAGTCCGGGGAGCTGTTTTTT CASSPWRTRKSGELFF
NA TRBJ1-6 NA TRBV7-2 TGTGCCAGCAGCCACGGGATAAGTCGGCAGGGTGGATCACCCCTCCACTTT CASSHGISRQGGSPLHF
TRBD1 TRBJ1-2 once TRBV30 TGTGCCTGGAGTGGAGGACAGGGAAACTATGGCTACACCTTC CAWSGGQGNYGYTF
NA TRBJ2-4 NA TRBV2 TGTGCCAGCAGGGAGGTGTGGGGCAAAAACATTCAGTACTTC CASREVWGKNIQYF
NA TRBJ1-1 once TRBV5-1 TGCGCCAGCAGCCTGGAGGGGCAAGGCACTGAAGCTTTCTTT CASSLEGQGTEAFF
NA TRBJ2-3 once TRBV19 TGTGCCAGTAGTATAGCTGGCAAAACAGATACGCAGTATTTT CASSIAGKTDTQYF
NA TRBJ2-1 NA TRBV5-1 TGCGCCAGCAGCTCACCCGTGGACAATGAGCAGTTCTTC CASSSPVDNEQFF
NA TRBJ1-1 NA TRBV7-3 TGTGCCAGCAGCCCCCAGTCAGGGAGGGCAGCTTTCTTT CASSPQSGRAAFF
NA TRBJ1-1 NA TRBV27 TGTGCCAGCAGTTCGGGCCCAGGGGCCCTGAACACTGAAGCTTTCTTT CASSSGPGALNTEAFF
TRBD2 TRBJ2-1 once TRBV3-1/TRBV3-2 TGTGCCAGCAGCCCCAGACTCGCGGGAGGGCTATACAATGAGCAGTTCTTC CASSPRLAGGLYNEQFF
TRBD1 TRBJ1-1 NA TRBV12-5 TGTGCTAGTGGTTTGGGACAGGGGGCACACACTGAAGCTTTCTTT CASGLGQGAHTEAFF
TRBD2 TRBJ2-7 NA TRBV11-2 TGTGCCAGCAGCTTCCGACTAGCGGGAATCTACGAGCAGTACTTC CASSFRLAGIYEQYF